Listed below are T cell receptor beta chains from one sample, sequenced in a study of T cell changes during pregnancy in multiple sclerosis. TCRdb's copy holds only in-frame clones and misses some; the assay was immunoSEQ multiplex PCR. Counted here are roughly 100,000 clones, roughly 92% occurring once; the ten biggest clones make up 1.5% to 2%. The sample in question was peripheral blood, obtained after pregnancy. These receptors were obtained from a female donor with multiple sclerosis, enrolled in a pregnancy study. Each CDR3 is given with its conserved first and last residue. A D gene is named only where the DNA matches it firmly. Clone size is stated in some rows and not others, as once, few, many or a class when expanded.

v_call	d_call	j_call	clone_size	cdr3_length	cdr3_nt	cdr3_aa
TRBV11-2	.	TRBJ1-1	.	15	TGTGCCAGCAGCTTAGATCAAGGGAGGGCGGCTGAAGCTTTCTTT	CASSLDQGRAAEAFF
TRBV27	.	TRBJ2-7	.	14	TGTGCCAGCAGTCCGTCGGTTAACTCCTACGAGCAGTACTTC	CASSPSVNSYEQYF
TRBV19	TRBD2	TRBJ2-1	.	16	TGTGCCAGTACCAACACCCTGACTAGCGGGGACAATGAGCAGTTCTTC	CASTNTLTSGDNEQFF
TRBV9	.	TRBJ2-5	.	14	TGTGCCAGCAGCCTTACGACGAGGGGGGAGACCCAGTACTTC	CASSLTTRGETQYF
TRBV27	.	TRBJ1-5	.	13	TGTGCCAGCAGTTTATCCGGCAATCAGCCCCAGCATTTT	CASSLSGNQPQHF
TRBV18	.	TRBJ1-2	.	13	TGTGCCAGCTCACCACCGGGCAGCTATGGCTACACCTTC	CASSPPGSYGYTF
TRBV7-9	.	TRBJ1-5	.	15	TGTGCCAGCAGCTTAAGCGGGGGAAGGGATCAGCCCCAGCATTTT	CASSLSGGRDQPQHF
TRBV28	.	TRBJ2-1	.	13	TGTGCCAGCAGCCGGCCAGGATACAATGAGCAGTTCTTC	CASSRPGYNEQFF
TRBV2	.	TRBJ1-4	.	15	TGTGCCAGCATCCCCGGGACACTTGAAGGCGAAAAACTGTTTTTT	CASIPGTLEGEKLFF
TRBV23-1	TRBD1	TRBJ1-2	.	21	TGCGCCAGCAGTCAACCTGGGACAGGGGACTACACTTTGACAGAAGAGGATGGCTACACCTTC	CASSQPGTGDYTLTEEDGYTF
TRBV27	.	TRBJ2-3	.	16	TGTGCCAGCAGTTTAGGTGGCGGCAGGGGCACAGATACGCAGTATTTT	CASSLGGGRGTDTQYF
TRBV9	TRBD1	TRBJ2-1	once	15	TGTGCCAGCAGCGTAGCTGAGACAGGGGCCAATGAGCAGTTCTTC	CASSVAETGANEQFF
TRBV12-5	TRBD1	TRBJ2-6	.	19	TGTGCTAGTGGTTTGTTTGTCGGACAGGGTGACTCTGGGGCCAACGTCCTGACTTTC	CASGLFVGQGDSGANVLTF
TRBV7-8	TRBD2	TRBJ2-2	.	16	TGTGCCAGCAGCTTAGCTGGGACTAGCTATTCGGGGGAGCTGTTTTTT	CASSLAGTSYSGELFF
TRBV2	TRBD2	TRBJ2-5	.	14	TGTGCCAGCAAAGGGCTAGCGGTTATAGAGACCCAGTACTTC	CASKGLAVIETQYF
TRBV6-5	.	TRBJ1-3	few	12	TGTGCCGCTCAGGGTGTCGCAAACACCATATATTTT	CAAQGVANTIYF
TRBV7-7	TRBD2	TRBJ2-5	.	18	TGTGCCAGCAGCGCCCGACTAGCGGGGGGGACCAGACAAGAGACCCAGTACTTC	CASSARLAGGTRQETQYF
TRBV5-1	TRBD2	TRBJ2-3	.	17	TGCGCCAGCAGCTTGGAAGCTAGCGGGGGGGCCACAGATACGCAGTATTTT	CASSLEASGGATDTQYF
TRBV19	.	TRBJ1-5	.	14	TGTGCCAGTAGAAAAGGGGATTTAAATCAGCCCCAGCATTTT	CASRKGDLNQPQHF
TRBV6-1	TRBD1	TRBJ1-2	.	15	TGTGCCAGCAGTCCCCGGGACAGGGAATTCCATGGCTACACCTTC	CASSPRDREFHGYTF
TRBV5-1	TRBD2	TRBJ2-7	.	16	TGCGCCAGCAGCTTGGTGAAGCGGGGGCCGCCCTACGAGCAGTACTTC	CASSLVKRGPPYEQYF
TRBV7-9	.	TRBJ1-2	.	14	TGTGCCAGCTCCCTTAAAGCGGGGATTCTGGACTACACCTTC	CASSLKAGILDYTF